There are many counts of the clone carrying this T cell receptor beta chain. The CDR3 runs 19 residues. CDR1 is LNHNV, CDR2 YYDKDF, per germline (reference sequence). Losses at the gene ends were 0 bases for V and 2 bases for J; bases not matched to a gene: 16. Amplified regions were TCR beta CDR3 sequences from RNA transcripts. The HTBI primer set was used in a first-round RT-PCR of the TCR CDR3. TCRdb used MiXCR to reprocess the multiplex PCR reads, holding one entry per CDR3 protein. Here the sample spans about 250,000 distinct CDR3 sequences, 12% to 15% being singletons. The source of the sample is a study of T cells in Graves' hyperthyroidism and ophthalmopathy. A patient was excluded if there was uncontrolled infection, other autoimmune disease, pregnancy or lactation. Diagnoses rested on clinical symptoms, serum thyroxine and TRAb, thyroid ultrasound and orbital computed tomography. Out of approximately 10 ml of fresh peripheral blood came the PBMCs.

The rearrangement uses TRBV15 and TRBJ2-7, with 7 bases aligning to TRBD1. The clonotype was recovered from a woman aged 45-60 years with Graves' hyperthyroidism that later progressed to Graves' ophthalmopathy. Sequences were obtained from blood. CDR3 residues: CATSRDLGGPGTVPYEQYF. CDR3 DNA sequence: TGTGCCACCAGCAGAGATCTGGGCGGTCCCGGGACAGTCCCCTACGAGCAGTACTTC. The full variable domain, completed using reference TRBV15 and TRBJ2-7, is DAMVIQNPRYQVTQFGKPVTLSCSQTLNHNVMYWYQQKSSQAPKLLFHYYDKDFNNEADTPDNFQSRRPNTSFCFLDIRSPGLGDTAMYLCATSRDLGGPGTVPYEQYFGPGTRLTVT.